This TCR beta chain derives from a study of memory CD4+ T cells and cytomegalovirus serostatus. Study background: This sample comes from healthy Belgian adults, 9 CMV seropositive, 24 seronegative.

Points on this clone: The antigen remains unidentified.

This CDR3 spans 11 amino acids. The V gene lost 0 bases and the J gene lost 9 bases, with 5 bases spanning the gap. Looked up from germline, CDR1 is MNHNY and CDR2 is SVGAGI (reference sequence). Per the authors' pipeline: After removing out-of-frame reads, 2 million to 2.5 million distinct TCRbeta sequences remained. Method: immunoSEQ multiplex PCR; TCRdb's copy keeps in-frame clones and lacks some. D and trimming come from the DNA, and the V and J calls and clone size come from that table. The sample yields about 52,000 clones, about four fifths seen once. The sort gate was single viable CD3+CD4+CD8-CD45RO+ cells for memory CD4+ T cells. CD4+ T cells were isolated by positive magnetic selection. Whole-study findings and limits: Median bootstrapped AUC for CMV status was about 0.95 originally, around 0.91 US-trained.

The receptor comes from an adult in good health and CMV-seropositive. The chain links TRBV6-6 to TRBJ1-2; D not certain. Sequenced: memory CD4+ T cells from blood. In DNA, the CDR3 is TGTGCCAGCAGTTACTCTATAAGCTACACCTTC. Translating gives CASSYSISYTF.